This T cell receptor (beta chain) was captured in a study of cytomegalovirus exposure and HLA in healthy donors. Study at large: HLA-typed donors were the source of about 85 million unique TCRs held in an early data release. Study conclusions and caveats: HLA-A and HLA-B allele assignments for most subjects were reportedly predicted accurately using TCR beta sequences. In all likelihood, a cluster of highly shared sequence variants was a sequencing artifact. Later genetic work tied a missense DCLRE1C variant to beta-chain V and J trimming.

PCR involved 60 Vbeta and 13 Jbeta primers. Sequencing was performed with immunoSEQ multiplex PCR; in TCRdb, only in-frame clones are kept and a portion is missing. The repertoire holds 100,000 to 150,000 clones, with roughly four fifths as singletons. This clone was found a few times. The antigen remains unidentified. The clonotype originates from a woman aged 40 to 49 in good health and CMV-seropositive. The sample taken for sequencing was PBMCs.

The CDR3 DNA is TGTGCCAGCATGGCTAGCGGAAAGCGGGAGCAGTACTTC. Amino acids: CASMASGKREQYF. The chain links TRBV6-5 to TRBJ2-7, with 7 bases fitting TRBD2. Germline V lookup: CDR1 MNHEY, CDR2 SVGAGI. The CDR3 is 13 residues long. The J segment lost 7 bases and the V segment lost 7 bases, leaving 10 bases of the junction unmatched.